This T cell receptor (beta chain) emerged from a study of human T cells and chemical hapten exposure. The time point here: patch test 3, about 24 weeks after DPC sensitization. Regarding treatment: therapeutic diphenylcyclopropenone sensitization with weekly scalp DPC. In TCRdb, the RACE reads were re-called with MiXCR into one record per CDR3 protein. This sample has about 58,000 distinct CDR3 sequences, with under 15% found just once. V gave up 6 bases and J gave up 9 bases, with 15 bases separating them. The CDR3 length is 13 residues. Germline-derived CDR1 and CDR2 are LGHDT and YNNKEL (reference sequence).

The rearrangement links TRBV3-1 to TRBJ2-4, with D perhaps TRBD1 (5 bases). Sequences were derived from whole blood, sampled in connection with sensitization to the hapten diphenylcyclopropenone (DPC). The clonotype comes from a man younger than 45 with alopecia areata. Some clones in this sample may be carry-over from other donors' samples. In nucleotides, the CDR3 is TGTGCCAGCAGTCCCTCCCCAGGGTTCATTCAGTACTTC. Amino acids: CASSPSPGFIQYF.